What follows are 11 T cell receptor beta chains derived from one specimen sequenced in a study of T cell responses to AZD1222 COVID-19 vaccine. The method was immunoSEQ multiplex PCR; TCRdb's version includes in-frame clones alone and lacks a portion of them. The sample lists some 86,000 clones, approximately 82% occurring once. The sample here was peripheral blood, taken on day 0 of AZD1222 vaccination. These receptors were taken from an adult in good health.

The chain combines TRBV6-5 with TRBJ1-2; a weak D match, TRBD1 (6 bases). The CDR3 covers 15 residues. Germline-derived CDR1 and CDR2 are MNHEY and SVGAGI. V gave up 2 bases and J gave up 5 bases, with 15 bases separating them. CDR3 nucleotide sequence: TGTGCCAGCAGTTACGGACGGGGGGCAATTTATGGCTACACCTTC. This codes for CASSYGRGAIYGYTF.

V is TRBV7-9 and J is TRBJ2-3; D is ambiguous. This CDR3 contains 11 residues. The germline V gene has CDR1 SEHNR and CDR2 FQNEAQ (reference sequence). V was shortened by 3 bases and J by 6 bases, with 4 bases between the two germline ends. CDR3 amino acids: CASSLRDTQYF. In DNA, the CDR3 is TGTGCCAGCAGCTTGCGGGATACGCAGTATTTT.

The V call is TRBV10-3, the J call TRBJ2-2; TRBD1 aligns across 9 bases. This CDR3 has 14 residues. The trim removed 6 bases at V and 7 bases at J, leaving 6 bases unmatched. Germline CDR1 and CDR2: ENHRY and SYGVKD. The CDR3 loop is CAIRRDRENGELFF. CDR3 sequence (DNA): TGTGCCATCAGGCGGGACAGGGAAAACGGGGAGCTGTTTTTT.

This clone came up a few times. The gene calls are TRBV7-2 and TRBJ2-5; D is possibly TRBD1 (7 bases). Germline-derived CDR1 and CDR2 are SGHTA and FQGNSA. The length of the CDR3 is 16 residues. Trimming shortened V by 7 bases and J by 9 bases, and 27 bases separated the two germline ends. CDR3: CASILIGGSSGVAQYF. CDR3 coding DNA: TGTGCCAGCATCCTTATAGGGGGCAGTTCGGGAGTGGCCCAGTACTTC.

The chain couples TRBV18 to TRBJ1-5, with a weak D call TRBD1 (5 bases). V lost 3 bases to trimming and J lost 5 bases, with 14 bases between them. CDR1 is KGHSH, CDR2 LQKENI, per germline. The CDR3 covers 15 residues. The chain's CDR3 is CASSPGQRGDQPQHF. CDR3 DNA sequence: TGTGCCAGCTCACCGGGGCAGAGGGGAGATCAGCCCCAGCATTTT. Variable domain in full (rest from reference TRBV18 and TRBJ1-5): NAGVMQNPRHLVRRRGQEARLRCSPMKGHSHVYWYRQLPEEGLKFMVYLQKENIIDESGMPKERFSAEFPKEGPSILRIQQVVRGDSAAYFCASSPGQRGDQPQHFGDGTRLSIL.

The chain carries TRBV7-2 and TRBJ1-5, with TRBD1 as a possible D gene (5 bases). The V and J ends lost 5 bases and 7 bases respectively, with 15 bases between them. This CDR3 spans 14 amino acids. Germline-derived CDR1 and CDR2 are SGHTA and FQGNSA. The CDR3 DNA reads as TGTGCCAGCAGCCCCAGACAGAACTACCAGCCCCAGCATTTT. This encodes CASSPRQNYQPQHF.

The rearrangement uses TRBV30 and TRBJ2-7; D may be TRBD2 (5 bases). Trimming cost V 0 bases and J 3 bases, with 18 bases left between them. This CDR3 region has 16 residues. Germline V gene sequence: CDR1 GTSNPN, CDR2 SVGIG (reference sequence). CDR3 region: CAWSVLPQRTYYEQYF. The CDR3 DNA reads as TGTGCCTGGAGTGTACTCCCCCAGCGGACTTACTACGAGCAGTACTTC.

The sample holds one count of this clone. The rearrangement uses TRBV28 and TRBJ1-2; 7 positions agree with TRBD1. V gave up 7 bases and J gave up 5 bases; unmatched junction bases: 13. The CDR3 has 15 residues. Germline V gene lookup returns CDR1 MDHEN and CDR2 SYDVKM. CDR3 in amino acids: CASTLPPTGNYGYTF. For the CDR3, the DNA is TGTGCCAGCACCCTTCCACCGACAGGGAATTATGGCTACACCTTC.

This rearrangement joins TRBV2 to TRBJ1-2; D ambiguous. Germline CDR1 SNHLY, CDR2 FYNNEI. This CDR3 region has 13 residues. Trimming stripped 5 bases from V and 6 bases from J, with 13 bases between. Here the CDR3 reads CASSQDEGNGYTF. Written as DNA, the CDR3 is TGTGCCAGCAGTCAGGATGAGGGAAATGGCTACACCTTC.

The chain is built from TRBV4-3 and TRBJ2-3, with 9 bases matching TRBD2. V shed 4 bases and J 2 bases; nucleotides not matched to a gene: 4. CDR3 length: 15 residues. Germline V gene lookup returns CDR1 LGHNA and CDR2 YSLEER. CDR3 DNA sequence: TGCGCCAGCAGCCCCCTAGCGGGACCCACAGATACGCAGTATTTT. It encodes CASSPLAGPTDTQYF.

The chain links TRBV5-4 to TRBJ2-5, with 13 bases identical to TRBD2. Germline loops: CDR1 SGHNT, CDR2 YYREEE (reference sequence). J lost 9 bases, V lost 3 bases, and 8 bases had no gene match. This CDR3 contains 15 residues. The CDR3: CASSSGTSGVGAQYF. CDR3 nucleotides: TGTGCCAGCAGCTCCGGGACTAGCGGGGTGGGGGCCCAGTACTTC.